This is a list of T cell receptor beta chains from one sample in a study of CD8 T cells in Susac syndrome. TCRdb used MiXCR to reprocess the immunoSEQ multiplex PCR reads, holding one entry per CDR3 protein. The data show 150,000 to 200,000 distinct CDR3 sequences, around 96% seen once. Sequencing was carried out using CD8+ T cells from PBMCs. The receptors were gathered from a human donor with multiple sclerosis. The CDR3 runs from the conserved cysteine through the conserved F or W. A D gene is named only where the DNA matches it firmly. Only some rows state a clone size, as once, few, many or a class for expanded clones.

d_gene,v_gene,j_gene,abundance,len,CDR3aa,CDR3nt
.,TRBV28,TRBJ2-7,.,11,CASTGTYEQYF,TGTGCCAGCACCGGCACTTACGAGCAGTACTTC
.,TRBV6-5,TRBJ2-1,.,14,CASSPTPGTNEQFF,TGTGCCAGCAGTCCTACCCCGGGGACCAATGAGCAGTTCTTC
.,TRBV19,TRBJ2-1,.,16,CASSIGGSGSYNEQFF,TGTGCCAGTAGTATAGGGGGAAGTGGGTCGTACAATGAACAGTTCTTC
.,TRBV20-1,TRBJ2-1,.,14,CSARSGESYNEQFF,TGCAGTGCTAGATCTGGGGAGTCCTACAATGAGCAGTTCTTC
.,TRBV23-1,TRBJ1-1,.,15,CASPSFDDGAAEAFF,TGCGCCAGCCCCTCCTTTGATGATGGGGCAGCTGAAGCTTTCTTT
.,TRBV5-1,TRBJ2-1,.,18,CASSPGRTLIASYNEQFF,TGCGCCAGCAGCCCGGGACGGACCTTAATCGCCTCCTACAATGAGCAGTTCTTC
.,TRBV7-3,TRBJ2-5,.,13,CASSLNLAETQYF,TGTGCCAGCAGCTTAAACCTGGCAGAGACCCAGTACTTC
TRBD1,TRBV9,TRBJ2-1,.,16,CASSVEGASSYNEQFF,TGTGCCAGCAGCGTAGAGGGGGCTAGCTCCTACAATGAGCAGTTCTTC
.,TRBV6-2/TRBV6-3,TRBJ1-6,.,14,CASSLKSRNSPLHF,TGTGCCAGCAGCCTAAAGTCGCGGAATTCACCCCTCCACTTT
.,TRBV6-1,TRBJ1-1,.,12,CASSDYDTEAFF,TGTGCCAGCAGTGATTATGACACTGAAGCTTTCTTT
.,TRBV9,TRBJ1-2,.,11,CASRSDYGYTF,TGTGCCAGCAGGTCGGACTATGGCTACACCTTC
.,TRBV6-1,TRBJ2-1,.,16,CASNPTGRSSYNEQFF,TGTGCCAGCAACCCCACAGGGCGGAGCTCCTACAATGAGCAGTTCTTC
TRBD1,TRBV15,TRBJ1-1,.,13,CATGTGINTEAFF,TGTGCCACCGGGACAGGAATCAACACTGAAGCTTTCTTT
.,TRBV2,TRBJ1-2,.,15,CATSTIADHNYGYTF,TGTGCCACAAGCACTATTGCAGACCACAACTATGGCTACACCTTC
TRBD2,TRBV19,TRBJ2-1,.,14,CASSGTSGRYEQFF,TGTGCCAGTAGTGGGACTAGCGGGAGGTATGAGCAGTTCTTC
.,TRBV28,TRBJ2-1,.,14,CASSLWLVSDEQFF,TGTGCCAGCAGTTTATGGCTAGTCTCCGATGAGCAGTTCTTC
.,TRBV3-1,TRBJ2-3,.,15,CASSVAVSPTDTQYF,TGTGCCAGCAGCGTAGCGGTATCCCCCACAGATACGCAGTATTTT
.,TRBV12-3/TRBV12-4,TRBJ1-2,.,14,CASSQKQSAPGYTF,TGTGCCAGCAGCCAGAAACAAAGTGCTCCGGGCTACACCTTC
.,TRBV15,TRBJ2-3,.,16,CATLSIKEEGTDTQYF,TGTGCCACCCTATCCATCAAAGAAGAGGGCACAGATACGCAGTATTTT
.,TRBV20-1,TRBJ2-7,.,12,CSAVTGTYEQYF,TGCAGTGCTGTGACAGGTACCTACGAGCAGTACTTC
TRBD2,TRBV11-2,TRBJ2-2,.,17,CASSFPTSGRRAGELFF,TGTGCCAGCAGCTTCCCGACTAGCGGGAGAAGGGCCGGGGAGCTGTTTTTT
.,TRBV7-8,TRBJ2-7,.,14,CASTSNERGYEQYF,TGTGCCAGCACCTCCAATGAGAGGGGCTACGAGCAGTACTTC
.,TRBV5-1,TRBJ2-7,few,13,CASSLAYSPEQYF,TGCGCCAGCAGCTTGGCCTACTCGCCCGAGCAGTACTTC
.,TRBV15,TRBJ1-5,.,15,CATSRDRASNQPQHF,TGTGCCACCAGCAGAGATAGGGCAAGCAATCAGCCCCAGCATTTT
.,TRBV29-1,TRBJ2-1,.,10,CSVGLPEQFF,TGCAGCGTTGGACTTCCTGAGCAGTTCTTC
.,TRBV11-2,TRBJ1-2,.,15,CASSLDSGGQYGYTF,TGTGCCAGCAGCTTAGATTCGGGCGGACAGTATGGCTACACCTTC
.,TRBV29-1,TRBJ2-7,.,12,CSVHGPGPEQYF,TGCAGCGTCCACGGTCCCGGGCCCGAGCAGTACTTC
.,TRBV25-1,TRBJ2-1,.,13,CASSSSVFNEQFF,TGTGCCAGCAGTTCAAGCGTCTTCAATGAGCAGTTCTTC
.,TRBV30,TRBJ2-7,.,13,CAWSLDPALEQYF,TGTGCCTGGAGCCTTGACCCAGCGCTCGAGCAGTACTTC
TRBD2,TRBV9,TRBJ2-3,.,15,CASSVGAGGSDTQYF,TGTGCCAGCAGCGTAGGAGCGGGGGGGTCAGATACGCAGTATTTT
TRBD1,TRBV20-1,TRBJ2-7,.,14,CSVQEGTGAYEQYF,TGCAGTGTTCAGGAGGGGACAGGGGCTTACGAGCAGTACTTC
.,TRBV29-1,TRBJ1-2,.,12,CSLRDRNYGYTF,TGCAGCCTCCGGGACCGGAACTATGGCTACACCTTC